The clone carrying this T cell receptor beta chain was seen a handful of times. The sample originates from a study of beta chain features in type 1 diabetes. Trimming pared 6 bases from V and 2 bases from J, leaving 11 bases between. Germline-derived CDR1 and CDR2 are SGHAT and FQNNGV. CDR3 length: 15 residues. The isolated RNA, all of it, was reverse transcribed, so expressed TCRB transcripts were what got sequenced. Data came from immunoSEQ multiplex PCR; TCRdb stores just in-frame clones and leaves some out. Seen here are 300,000 to 400,000 clones, roughly 9.6% observed once, and the top ten hold roughly 0.014%.

The receptor comes from a woman aged 30 to 39 in good health. Sequenced sample: naive CD4+ T cells from blood. The V gene is TRBV11-2, the J gene TRBJ2-6; D is possibly TRBD1 (6 bases). CDR3 residues: CASSLQGPGANVLTF. The CDR3 DNA is TGTGCCAGCAGTTTACAGGGCCCTGGGGCCAACGTCCTGACTTTC.